The following is a TCR beta chain sequence with its context. Its target is not known. The data belong to a study of PD-1 blockade in mismatch repair-deficient tumors. Overall study: Patients had around 11 mismatch repair-deficient cancer types, all previously treated and progressing.

PCR or immunohistochemistry showed mismatch repair deficiency in every enrolled patient. TCR sequencing covered a few patients who responded to pembrolizumab. Findings and caveats of the study: Tumor-resident clones, often absent from pretreatment blood, expanded after pembrolizumab and then contracted.

Germline CDR1 and CDR2: SGHTA and FQGNSA. CDR3 size: 15 residues. V shed 6 bases and J 0 bases; nucleotides not matched to a gene: 2. TCRdb's table, derived via immunoSEQ multiplex PCR, lists solely in-frame clones and lacks some. The sample shows under 85,000 clones, approximately 82% of them seen only once. The V gene is TRBV7-2, the J gene TRBJ2-1; TRBD2 matches 10 bases. The input for sequencing was peripheral blood, taken 2 weeks after starting pembrolizumab. This clonotype originated in an adult with mismatch repair-deficient cancer. The CDR3 reads CASRASGGSYNEQFF. For the CDR3, the DNA is TGTGCCAGCAGGGCTAGCGGGGGCTCCTACAATGAGCAGTTCTTC.